The 21 T cell receptor beta chains presented below share a single source sample, sequenced in a study of blood T cell repertoires in COVID-19. Libraries were prepared by immunoSEQ multiplex PCR; TCRdb keeps only in-frame clonotypes and omits some of them. The sample carries over 20,000 clones, about 91% recorded once. The material sequenced was peripheral blood. The receptors here all came from a man aged 65-85 years with active COVID-19.

The chain links TRBV6-6 to TRBJ1-4; D possibly corresponds to TRBD1 (6 bases). The germline V gene encodes CDR1 MNHNY and CDR2 SVGAGI (reference sequence). V was pared by 4 bases and J by 7 bases, with 16 bases between. CDR3 size: 15 residues. CDR3 nucleotides: TGTGCCAGCAGTTCTACGGGGGGCAGGGGTGAAAAACTGTTTTTT. Its translation is CASSSTGGRGEKLFF.

In this sample, this clone turned up once. The chain is built from TRBV5-8 and TRBJ2-5, with 8 bases matching TRBD2. Germline CDR1 reads SGHTS; CDR2 reads YDEGEE. The CDR3 loop spans 16 amino acids. The trim removed 4 bases at V and 2 bases at J, leaving 10 bases unmatched. The CDR3 DNA reads as TGTGCCAGCAGCCTAACTAGCGGAGGGGGGCAAGAGACCCAGTACTTC. Translation: CASSLTSGGGQETQYF.

The gene calls are TRBV4-1 and TRBJ1-4, with 7 bases matching TRBD1. CDR1 is MGHRA and CDR2 is YSYEKL in the germline V gene. The CDR3 spans 14 residues. The V gene end was trimmed by 1 base and the J gene end by 8 bases; junction bases not matched to a gene: 4. The CDR3 sequence is CASSQAQGWEKLFF. The CDR3 DNA is TGCGCCAGCAGCCAAGCACAGGGGTGGGAAAAACTGTTTTTT.

This clone has only one observation. J is TRBJ2-2 and V is TRBV4-3, with D possibly matching TRBD2 (7 bases). Germline V gene lookup returns CDR1 LGHNA and CDR2 YSLEER. CDR3 length: 14 residues. With 2 bases removed from V and 6 bases from J, the gap between germline ends came to 10 bases. CDR3 sequence reads: CASSQREGAGELFF. The CDR3 region has the DNA TGCGCCAGCAGCCAAAGGGAGGGGGCCGGGGAGCTGTTTTTT.

This chain joins TRBV9 and TRBJ1-3, with D possibly being TRBD1 (5 bases). The CDR3 is 16 residues long. The germline V and J ends were trimmed by 3 bases and 4 bases, with 17 bases remaining between them. CDR1 is SGDLS, CDR2 YYNGEE, per germline. The CDR3 DNA is TGTGCCAGCAGCGCCCACCTACCAGGGTCCGGAAACACCATATATTTT. Protein sequence: CASSAHLPGSGNTIYF.

The genes are TRBV7-2 and TRBJ1-1; the D is unclear. The germline V gene encodes CDR1 SGHTA and CDR2 FQGNSA. Trimming shortened V by 10 bases and J by 1 base, and 13 bases separated the two germline ends. The CDR3 extends over 13 amino acids. The CDR3 sequence is CATTAPANTEAFF. CDR3 sequence (DNA): TGTGCCACCACAGCCCCAGCGAACACTGAAGCTTTCTTT.

The DNA of the CDR3 is TGTGCCAGCAGTGACCAGGGCCTCCTCTACGAGCAGTACTTC. Protein product: CASSDQGLLYEQYF. The chain employs TRBV2 and TRBJ2-7, with D tentatively TRBD1 (5 bases). CDR3 length equals 14 residues. The V gene lost 3 bases and the J gene lost 3 bases, with 12 bases spanning the gap. Germline values: CDR1 SNHLY, CDR2 FYNNEI.

The rearrangement uses TRBV7-9 and TRBJ2-7, with 7 bases identical to TRBD2. The V segment lost 10 bases and the J segment 2 bases; nucleotides outside the gene matches: 8. Germline V gene data show CDR1 as SEHNR and CDR2 as FQNEAQ (reference sequence). The CDR3 totals 13 residues. The CDR3 loop is CATSAGGAYEQYF. As DNA, the CDR3 is TGTGCCACCTCGGCTGGGGGGGCCTACGAGCAGTACTTC.

V gene TRBV28 combines with J gene TRBJ2-3, with D unresolved. The CDR3 runs to 12 residues. V lost 3 bases and J lost 11, with 12 bases in between. Germline values: CDR1 MDHEN, CDR2 SYDVKM. The CDR3 DNA reads TGTGCCAGCAGTTTGCTACTGACGGGGCAGTATTTT. Translating it yields CASSLLLTGQYF.

The chain employs TRBV7-2 and TRBJ2-7; possible D gene TRBD1, 6 bases. Germline V gene lookup returns CDR1 SGHTA and CDR2 FQGNSA. This CDR3 is built from 14 residues. Trimming removed 5 bases at V and 3 bases at J, with 14 bases between. The CDR3 loop reads CASSLQGRDYEQYF. CDR3 nucleotides: TGTGCCAGCAGCCTGCAGGGGAGAGACTACGAGCAGTACTTC.

The rearrangement uses TRBV7-9 and TRBJ2-1; TRBD2 aligns across 13 bases. Germline V CDR1 and CDR2: SEHNR, FQNEAQ (reference sequence). The CDR3 runs 16 residues. With V trimmed by 5 bases and J by 8 bases, 9 bases remained unmatched. The CDR3 DNA is TGTGCCAGCAGCGCAACTAGCGGGAGGGCCCGCGATGAGCAGTTCTTC. Amino acid sequence: CASSATSGRARDEQFF.

V and J are TRBV5-1 and TRBJ1-1; D is unresolved. CDR3 length: 15 amino acids. V was trimmed by 4 bases and J by 0 bases, leaving 13 bases between them. CDR1 SGHRS and CDR2 YFSETQ come from the germline V gene. The CDR3 bases are TGCGCCAGCAGCGCCTTAAGCGGCCTGAACACTGAAGCTTTCTTT. Encoded protein: CASSALSGLNTEAFF.

The chain has TRBV2 and TRBJ2-4; TRBD1 agrees at 11 bases. The CDR3 sequence is 14 residues long. Germline V gives CDR1 SNHLY, CDR2 FYNNEI. The ends lost 5 bases at V and 4 bases at J; junction bases unmatched: 1. The CDR3 nucleotides are TGTGCCAGCAGTTGGGACAGGGGGAAAAACATTCAGTACTTC. It codes for CASSWDRGKNIQYF. The entire variable domain, with the rest obtained from reference TRBV2 and TRBJ2-4, is as follows: EPEVTQTPSHQVTQMGQEVILRCVPISNHLYFYWYRQILGQKVEFLVSFYNNEISEKSEIFDDQFSVERPDGSNFTLKIRSTKLEDSAMYFCASSWDRGKNIQYFGAGTRLSVL.

This chain joins TRBV30 and TRBJ2-3; TRBD1 is a possible D gene (6 bases). Germline assignment: CDR1 GTSNPN and CDR2 SVGIG (reference sequence). Trimming removed 5 bases at V and 5 bases at J, with 14 bases between. The CDR3 covers 13 residues. DNA for the CDR3: TGTGCCTGGGACGGACAGTGGGGAGATACGCAGTATTTT. Translated, it gives CAWDGQWGDTQYF.

The rearrangement links TRBV5-8 to TRBJ1-1; a possible D gene is TRBD1 (5 bases). V lost 7 bases and J 7 bases, leaving 20 bases between the germline ends. CDR1 is SGHTS, CDR2 YDEGEE, per germline. The CDR3 is 14 residues long. DNA of the CDR3: TGTGCCAGCCGGCGGTACGGCTCTGACAGTGAAGCTTTCTTT. Translating it yields CASRRYGSDSEAFF.

The chain uses TRBV20-1 and TRBJ2-1; D call uncertain. The CDR3 totals 11 residues. The germline gives CDR1 DFQATT, CDR2 SNEGSKA (reference sequence). The CDR3 region is CSPNSGHEQFF. The DNA of the CDR3 is TGCAGCCCCAATTCTGGCCATGAGCAGTTCTTC.

J is TRBJ1-6 and V is TRBV27, with TRBD1 matching over 8 bases. CDR1 and CDR2 from the germline V gene are MNHEY and SMNVEV (reference sequence). The CDR3 is 17 amino acids. V dropped 0 bases and J dropped 9; count of bases not matched to a gene: 10. CDR3 protein: CASSLSMGRGLSSPLHF. The CDR3 nucleotides read TGTGCCAGCAGTTTATCGATGGGCAGGGGGCTATCTTCACCCCTCCACTTT.

This clone was seen a single time. V and J are TRBV27 and TRBJ2-1; weak D call: TRBD1 (5 bases). The CDR3 consists of 15 residues. The V end lost 5 bases, the J end lost 0 bases, and 11 bases lay between the germline ends. Germline V gene lookup returns CDR1 MNHEY and CDR2 SMNVEV (reference sequence). The DNA of the CDR3 is TGTGCCAGCAGTAACAGGCCGAGCTCCTACAATGAGCAGTTCTTC. It translates to CASSNRPSSYNEQFF.

The chain links TRBV4-1 to TRBJ1-6; D may be TRBD1 (5 bases). The CDR3 consists of 17 residues. Per germline, CDR1 MGHRA and CDR2 YSYEKL. Trimming took 1 base from V and 4 from J, leaving 14 bases between them. The CDR3 protein is CASSQGGWGPYNSPLHF. Written as DNA, the CDR3 is TGCGCCAGCAGCCAAGGGGGATGGGGCCCTTATAATTCACCCCTCCACTTT.

The chain has TRBV10-3 and TRBJ1-3; D may be TRBD1 (5 bases). This CDR3 is 13 amino acids long. V was cut by 3 bases and J by 2 bases, with 5 bases left in between. Germline V CDR1 and CDR2: ENHRY, SYGVKD. CDR3 loop: CAISEQAGNTIYF. The CDR3 bases are TGTGCCATCAGTGAACAGGCTGGAAACACCATATATTTT.

The V and J genes are TRBV4-1 and TRBJ2-2; D possibly corresponds to TRBD2 (5 bases). The CDR3 has 14 residues. Trimming took off 4 bases at V and 3 bases at J, with 9 bases between the two ends. CDR1 and CDR2 from the germline V gene are MGHRA and YSYEKL. The CDR3 loop reads CASSPRTHTGELFF. Written as DNA, the CDR3 is TGCGCCAGCAGCCCCAGGACTCACACCGGGGAGCTGTTTTTT.